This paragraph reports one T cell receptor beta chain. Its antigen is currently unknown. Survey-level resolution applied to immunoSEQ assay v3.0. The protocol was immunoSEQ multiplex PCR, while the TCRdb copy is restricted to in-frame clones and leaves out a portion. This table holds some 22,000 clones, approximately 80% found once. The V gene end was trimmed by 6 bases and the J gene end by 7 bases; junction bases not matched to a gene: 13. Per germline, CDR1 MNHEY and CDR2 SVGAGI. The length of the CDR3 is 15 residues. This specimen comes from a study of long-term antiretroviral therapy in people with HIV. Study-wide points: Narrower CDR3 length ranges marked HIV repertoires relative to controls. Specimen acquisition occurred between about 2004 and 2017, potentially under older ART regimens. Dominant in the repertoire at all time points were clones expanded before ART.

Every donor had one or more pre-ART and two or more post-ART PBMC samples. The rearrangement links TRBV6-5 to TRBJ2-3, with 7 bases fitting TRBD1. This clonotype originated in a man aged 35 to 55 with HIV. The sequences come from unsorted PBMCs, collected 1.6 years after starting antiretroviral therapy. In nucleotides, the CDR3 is TGTGCCAGCAGCCCTGGACAGGCTAGGTTCCATACGCAGTATTTT. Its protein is CASSPGQARFHTQYF.